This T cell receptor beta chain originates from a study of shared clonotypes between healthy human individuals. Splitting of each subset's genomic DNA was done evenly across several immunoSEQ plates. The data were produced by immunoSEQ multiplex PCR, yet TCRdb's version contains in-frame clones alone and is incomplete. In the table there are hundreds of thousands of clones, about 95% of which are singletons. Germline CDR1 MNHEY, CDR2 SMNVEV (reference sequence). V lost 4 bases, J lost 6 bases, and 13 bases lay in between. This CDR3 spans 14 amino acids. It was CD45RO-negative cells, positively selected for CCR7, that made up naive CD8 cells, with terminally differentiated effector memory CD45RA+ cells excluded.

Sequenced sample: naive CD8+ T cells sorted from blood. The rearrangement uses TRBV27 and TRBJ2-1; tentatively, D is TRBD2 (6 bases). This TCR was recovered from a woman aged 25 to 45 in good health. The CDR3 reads CASSSTGTLNEQFF. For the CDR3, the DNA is TGTGCCAGCAGTTCTACCGGGACTCTCAATGAGCAGTTCTTC.